These 27 T cell receptor beta chains were all obtained from the same sample, sequenced in a study of control samples from healthy donors and cancer patients. The protocol was immunoSEQ multiplex PCR, while the TCRdb copy is restricted to in-frame clones and leaves out a portion. This sample has about 95,000 clones, with about 82% found just once. Sequenced material: blood. These receptor sequences come from a man between 25 and 39 years old in good health.

The chain links TRBV30 to TRBJ1-1; D unresolved. CDR1 and CDR2 from the germline V gene are GTSNPN and SVGIG (reference sequence). V lost 0 bases and J 1 base, leaving 9 bases between the germline ends. The CDR3 covers 14 residues. The CDR3 bases are TGTGCCTGGAGTGTACTATCCGAGAACACTGAAGCTTTCTTT. Translating it yields CAWSVLSENTEAFF.

The chain is built from TRBV19 and TRBJ1-4; TRBD1 might be the D (5 bases). CDR1 is LNHDA and CDR2 is SQIVND in the germline V gene (reference sequence). The CDR3 runs to 16 residues. Trimming removed 3 bases at V and 0 bases at J, with 11 bases between. The CDR3 sequence: CASSILQGSTNEKLFF. CDR3 DNA: TGTGCCAGTAGTATTCTCCAGGGATCAACTAATGAAAAACTGTTTTTT.

CDR3 in amino acids: CATSQGARQPQHF. In DNA form, the CDR3 reads TGTGCCACCTCACAGGGGGCAAGGCAGCCCCAGCATTTT. The chain couples TRBV24-1 to TRBJ1-5, with 9 nucleotides matching TRBD1. The CDR3 contains 13 residues. Germline V gene lookup returns CDR1 KGHDR and CDR2 SFDVKD. The V and J ends lost 9 bases and 7 bases, in that order; junction bases with no gene match: 6.

V usage is TRBV7-8 and J usage is TRBJ2-6; weak D call: TRBD1 (5 bases). V was clipped by 2 bases and J by 2 bases, with 13 bases between them. The V gene's germline CDR1 is SGHVS and CDR2 FQNEAQ. The CDR3 extends over 17 amino acids. CDR3 protein: CASSLPRAAPGANVLTF. The CDR3 nucleotides are TGTGCCAGCAGCTTACCCAGGGCAGCTCCTGGGGCCAACGTCCTGACTTTC.

CDR3 protein: CASSVEETQYF. The CDR3 DNA reads TGCGCCAGCAGCGTGGAAGAGACCCAGTACTTC. This chain uses TRBV5-1 with TRBJ2-5, with D uncertain. Per germline, CDR1 SGHRS and CDR2 YFSETQ. The CDR3 contains 11 residues. Deletions cut 4 bases from V and 3 bases from J, with 4 bases between.

A single count supports this clone. The rearrangement uses TRBV2 and TRBJ2-2; no firm D call. Between the trimmed V and J ends, which lost 4 bases and 0 bases, there was a span of 18 bases. This CDR3 is 18 amino acids long. The germline CDR1 and CDR2 sequences are SNHLY and FYNNEI. The CDR3: CASSARRIKNANTGELFF. For the CDR3, the DNA is TGTGCCAGCAGTGCGCGGCGGATTAAAAACGCGAACACCGGGGAGCTGTTTTTT.

The rearrangement joins TRBV19 to TRBJ1-5, with 7 bases matching TRBD1. This CDR3 has 17 amino acids. Germline V CDR1 and CDR2: LNHDA, SQIVND (reference sequence). V was clipped by 3 bases and J by 1 base; unmatched bases: 9. The CDR3 DNA follows: TGTGCCAGTAGTATTTCAGGGGGATTGCGGAGCAATCAGCCCCAGCATTTT. Its protein is CASSISGGLRSNQPQHF.

This rearrangement joins TRBV27 to TRBJ2-3; 11 nucleotides line up with TRBD2. The CDR3 consists of 16 residues. Germline CDR1 and CDR2: MNHEY and SMNVEV (reference sequence). V was pared by 4 bases and J by 4 bases, with 7 bases of the junction left unmatched. CDR3 nucleotides: TGTGCCAGCAGTTCGTTAGCGGGGGGGCCCTCAGATACGCAGTATTTT. Translation: CASSSLAGGPSDTQYF.

This clone has just a few counts. The V call is TRBV6-6, the J call TRBJ2-7; 9 nucleotides match TRBD1. The length of the CDR3 is 16 residues. With V trimmed by 5 bases and J by 4 bases, 12 bases remained unmatched. CDR1 is MNHNY, CDR2 SVGAGI, per germline (reference sequence). The CDR3 nucleotides are TGTGCCAGCAGTCGAGAACAGGGGGCGACCCTTTACGAGCAGTACTTC. It translates to CASSREQGATLYEQYF.

The V call is TRBV6-1, the J call TRBJ2-4, with 9 bases that match TRBD2. The CDR3 length is 16 residues. CDR1 and CDR2 (germline): MNHNS, SASEGT. Trimming took 4 bases from V and 5 from J; bases not matched to a gene: 9. The CDR3 DNA reads as TGTGCCAGCAGTGTACGAGCCAGACTAGCGGAAAACATTCAGTACTTC. It specifies CASSVRARLAENIQYF.

This rearrangement joins TRBV5-1 to TRBJ2-2, with D unresolved. The CDR3 loop spans 17 amino acids. V shed 0 bases and J shed 2 bases, with 14 bases lying between them. Per germline, CDR1 SGHRS and CDR2 YFSETQ. The CDR3 reads CASSLAGQHSNTGELFF. The CDR3 nucleotides are TGCGCCAGCAGCTTGGCCGGCCAACATTCTAACACCGGGGAGCTGTTTTTT.

This clone has only one observation. The chain has TRBV9 and TRBJ2-7; no clear D. Trimming stripped 0 bases from V and 0 bases from J, with 4 bases between. This CDR3 has 13 residues. Per germline, CDR1 SGDLS and CDR2 YYNGEE. CDR3 protein: CASSVDSSYEQYF. CDR3 coding DNA: TGTGCCAGCAGCGTAGATAGCTCCTACGAGCAGTACTTC.

This chain joins TRBV11-2 and TRBJ2-5; TRBD1 agrees at 7 bases. The trim removed 0 bases at V and 6 bases at J, leaving 7 bases unmatched. The CDR3 sequence is 15 residues long. From germline, CDR1 is SGHAT and CDR2 FQNNGV. The CDR3 is CASSLDSRGSQTQYF. CDR3 DNA: TGTGCCAGCAGCTTAGACTCCAGGGGGAGTCAGACCCAGTACTTC.

The chain is built from TRBV10-3 and TRBJ1-1; tentative D call: TRBD1 (5 bases). V lost 8 bases to trimming and J lost 3 bases, with 13 bases between them. The CDR3 covers 13 residues. Germline CDR1 ENHRY, CDR2 SYGVKD. The CDR3 bases are TGTGCCATCTCCAGGGACCAGGACACTGAAGCTTTCTTT. It is translated as CAISRDQDTEAFF.

The V gene is TRBV5-1, the J gene TRBJ2-3, with a tentative D call TRBD1 (7 bases). Trimming stripped 6 bases from V and 0 bases from J, with 14 bases between. This CDR3 comprises 15 residues. Germline-derived CDR1 and CDR2 are SGHRS and YFSETQ. The CDR3 bases are TGCGCCAGCACCTTCGCGGGACAGAGCACAGATACGCAGTATTTT. Its protein is CASTFAGQSTDTQYF.

This sequence joins TRBV20-1 and TRBJ2-1; D not certain. Germline V lookup: CDR1 DFQATT, CDR2 SNEGSKA (reference sequence). V lost 3 bases to trimming and J lost 0 bases, with 9 bases between them. The CDR3 has 14 residues. CDR3: CSASRLGSYNEQFF. CDR3 sequence (DNA): TGCAGTGCTAGTCGGCTGGGCTCCTACAATGAGCAGTTCTTC.

This clone has just a few counts. The rearrangement joins TRBV7-6 to TRBJ1-5; maybe TRBD1 (5 bases). The CDR3 length is 16 residues. Germline lookup yields CDR1 SGHVS and CDR2 FNYEAQ. The ends were cut back, 2 bases at V and 1 base at J, with 12 bases in the middle. The CDR3: CASSLMSGPSNQPQHF. The CDR3 coding sequence is TGTGCCAGCAGCTTAATGTCGGGGCCGAGCAATCAGCCCCAGCATTTT.

The J gene is TRBJ2-2, the V gene TRBV27, with D possibly called TRBD1 or TRBD2 (6 bases each). V dropped 5 bases and J dropped 4 bases, with 17 bases sitting between them. Per germline, CDR1 MNHEY and CDR2 SMNVEV (reference sequence). The CDR3 covers 16 residues. Here the CDR3 DNA reads TGTGCCAGCAGTATCCTCAGGGGAGGTAGCACCGGGGAGCTGTTTTTT. The encoded protein is CASSILRGGSTGELFF.

This clone was counted only a few times. The chain carries TRBV6-5 and TRBJ1-1; D is ambiguous. Germline CDR1 and CDR2: MNHEY and SVGAGI. Trimming cost V 6 bases and J 5 bases, with 13 bases left between them. The CDR3 is 13 residues long. CDR3 protein: CASSLGGWTEAFF. CDR3 coding DNA: TGTGCCAGCAGCCTCGGAGGGTGGACTGAAGCTTTCTTT.

CDR3 sequence reads: CASATGVYNEQFF. DNA of the CDR3: TGTGCCAGCGCAACAGGGGTTTACAATGAGCAGTTCTTC. V and J are TRBV9 and TRBJ2-1; 7 bases fit TRBD1. V gave up 7 bases and J gave up 4 bases; unmatched junction bases: 5. Germline CDR1 SGDLS, CDR2 YYNGEE. CDR3 length equals 13 residues.

The gene calls are TRBV3-1 (or the pseudogene TRBV3-2) and TRBJ2-1; D gene uncertain. With 0 bases removed from V and 12 bases from J, the gap between germline ends came to 6 bases. Germline V lookup: CDR1 LGHDT, CDR2 YNNKEL (reference sequence). The CDR3 is 11 residues long. CDR3 protein: CASSQESGQFF. For the CDR3, the DNA is TGTGCCAGCAGCCAAGAATCAGGGCAGTTCTTC.

The chain joins TRBV15 to TRBJ1-4; D is undetermined. Germline V gives CDR1 LNHNV, CDR2 YYDKDF (reference sequence). The CDR3 is made up of 12 amino acids. The ends were cut back, 1 base at V and 8 bases at J, with 5 bases in the middle. The CDR3 DNA follows: TGTGCCACCAGCAGAGTTAGCGAAAAACTGTTTTTT. This sequence encodes CATSRVSEKLFF. Combining the CDR3 with reference TRBV15 and TRBJ1-4 gives the whole variable domain DAMVIQNPRYQVTQFGKPVTLSCSQTLNHNVMYWYQQKSSQAPKLLFHYYDKDFNNEADTPDNFQSRRPNTSFCFLDIRSPGLGDTAMYLCATSRVSEKLFFGSGTQLSVL.

In regard to this clone: This could be a read error, since a much larger clone is one nucleotide away. The chain has TRBV7-3 and TRBJ1-1, with 7 bases fitting TRBD1. CDR1 is SGHTA, CDR2 FQGTGA, per germline. The CDR3 extends over 12 amino acids. With 5 bases clipped from V and 4 bases from J, the junction kept 1 base outside the gene matches. The chain's CDR3 is CASSPGGTEAFF. As DNA, the CDR3 is TGTGCCAGCAGCCCAGGGGGCACTGAAGCTTTCTTT.

The table lists this clone with a count of one. This chain connects TRBV10-2 to TRBJ1-2; 8 nucleotides line up with TRBD1. After removal of 1 base from V and 5 bases from J, the junction contained 3 bases not matched to a gene. The CDR3 has 14 amino acids. CDR1 and CDR2 from the germline V gene are WSHSY and SAAADI. Here the CDR3 DNA reads TGCGCCAGCAGTGAGTGGCAGGGGGCATATGGCTACACCTTC. Translating gives CASSEWQGAYGYTF.

This chain links TRBV28 with TRBJ2-3; 11 positions agree with TRBD2. The CDR3 has 17 amino acids. Germline CDR1 reads MDHEN; CDR2 reads SYDVKM. V lost 3 bases, J lost 0 bases, and 5 bases stayed unmatched. CDR3 sequence: CASSFGTSGSSTDTQYF. As DNA, the CDR3 is TGTGCCAGCAGTTTCGGGACTAGCGGTTCAAGCACAGATACGCAGTATTTT.

In this sample, this clone turned up once. The rearrangement uses TRBV2 and TRBJ2-3; 10 nucleotides line up with TRBD1. V shed 7 bases and J 0 bases; nucleotides not matched to a gene: 13. The CDR3 is 18 residues long. CDR1 and CDR2 from the germline V gene are SNHLY and FYNNEI. The CDR3 protein is CASTKTGGGISSTDTQYF. CDR3 sequence (DNA): TGTGCCAGCACTAAGACAGGGGGCGGAATTTCTAGCACAGATACGCAGTATTTT.

The V gene is TRBV19, the J gene TRBJ2-3; D is perhaps TRBD2 (5 bases). Germline V gene data show CDR1 as LNHDA and CDR2 as SQIVND (reference sequence). V was clipped by 1 base and J by 3 bases, with 11 bases between them. The CDR3 sequence is 15 residues long. The DNA for the CDR3 is TGTGCCAGTAGTATAGTCGGGGTCCAGACAGATACGCAGTATTTT. Translated, it gives CASSIVGVQTDTQYF.